Sequencing of this T cell receptor (beta chain) was carried out in a study of blood T cell repertoires in COVID-19. Study-level information: Both acute and convalescent COVID-19 samples were obtained from the United States, Italy and Spain. In each case, the material was cDNA or gDNA derived from T cells, B-cell-depleted T cells, or PBMCs.

Per the original data handling: Quantification of nucleated cells was approximated via reference gene primer amplification. The assay was immunoSEQ multiplex PCR, and TCRdb's table has in-frame clones only and misses some. The V and J calls and clone size were taken over from that table, and D and trimming were inferred from the DNA. The top ten hold approximately 7% of the sample, which has roughly 230,000 clones, about 83% seen once. The sequenced material came from peripheral blood. The source is a woman aged 45-65 years with acute or convalescent COVID-19.

In DNA, the CDR3 is TGTGCCAGCTCTTCCGGGACTCTGCAAGATACGCAGTATTTT. Translated, it gives CASSSGTLQDTQYF. The J gene is TRBJ2-3, the V gene TRBV4-2, with D possibly being TRBD2 (6 bases). V lost 8 bases and J lost 5, with 17 bases in between. CDR1 is LGHNA and CDR2 is YNFKEQ in the germline V gene. CDR3 size: 14 residues.